Below, one T cell receptor (beta chain) is given with its context. Its antigen is not known. These data are taken from a study of cytomegalovirus exposure and HLA in healthy donors. Study background: Earlier, some 180 million T cells were analyzed, and fewer than 120 million unique TCR beta sequences were found among them.

Primers for the PCR totalled 60 Vbeta and 13 Jbeta. The assay was immunoSEQ multiplex PCR, and TCRdb's table has in-frame clones only and misses some. The data hold 150,000 to 170,000 clones, with 60% to 80% observed a single time. General study results and limits: An analysis that was carried out later associated 16,000 or so TCR beta sequences with HLA alleles at 0.05 false discovery rate. Across donors, sequencing depth was assumed by presence/absence analyses to be roughly uniform.

Germline V gene data show CDR1 as SGHDT and CDR2 as YYEEEE. This CDR3 has 14 residues. The junction had 9 bases not matched to a gene; V was cut back by 4 bases and J by 6 bases. Sequenced sample: PBMCs. The sequence was obtained from a man aged 30 to 45 in good health and CMV-seropositive. V usage is TRBV5-6 and J usage is TRBJ2-7; 8 bases align to TRBD1. DNA for the CDR3: TGTGCCAGCAGCGGACAGGGTTTTGCTGGCGAGCAGTACTTC. This encodes CASSGQGFAGEQYF.